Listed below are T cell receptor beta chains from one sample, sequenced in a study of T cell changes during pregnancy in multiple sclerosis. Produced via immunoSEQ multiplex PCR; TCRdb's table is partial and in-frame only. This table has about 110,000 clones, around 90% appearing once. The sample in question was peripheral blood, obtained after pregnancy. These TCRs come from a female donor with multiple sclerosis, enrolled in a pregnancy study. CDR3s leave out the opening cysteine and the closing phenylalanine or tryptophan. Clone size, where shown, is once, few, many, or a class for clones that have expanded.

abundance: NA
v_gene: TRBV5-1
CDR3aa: ASSLSMRGGNGNEQF

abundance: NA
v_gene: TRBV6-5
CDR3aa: ASSYSWSLNEKLF

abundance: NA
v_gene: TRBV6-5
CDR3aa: ASRPPTGGDTEAF

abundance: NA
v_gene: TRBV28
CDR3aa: ASSPGGQVLREQY

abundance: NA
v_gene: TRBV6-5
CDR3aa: ASRMDRVNTEAF

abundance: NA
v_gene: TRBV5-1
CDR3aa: ASSLGLAGVDEQF

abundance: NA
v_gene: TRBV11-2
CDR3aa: ASSLDELHTDTQY

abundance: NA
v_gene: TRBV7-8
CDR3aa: ASIEKGEAGELF

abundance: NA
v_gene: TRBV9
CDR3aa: ASTQGLSYNEQF

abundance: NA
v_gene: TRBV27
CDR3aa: ASGRDRAEKLF

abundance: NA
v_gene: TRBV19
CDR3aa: ASSPDRGNQPQH

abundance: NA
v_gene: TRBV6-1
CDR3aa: ASSEGRGLGGEKLF

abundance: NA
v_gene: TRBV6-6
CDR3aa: ASSGTDTLFGYT

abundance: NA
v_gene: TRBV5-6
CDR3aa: ASSLDPGQSYEQY

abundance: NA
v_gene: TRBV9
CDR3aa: ASSPTGGGQPQH

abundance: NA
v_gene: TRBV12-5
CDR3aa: ASGLGLAGGPPYNEQF

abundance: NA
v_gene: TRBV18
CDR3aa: ASFQDIVNEKLF

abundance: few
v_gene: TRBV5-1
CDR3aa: ASSQDYNPEAF

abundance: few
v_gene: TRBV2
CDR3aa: ASMVGGRSVEQY

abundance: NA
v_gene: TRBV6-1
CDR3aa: ASSERRLHYEQY

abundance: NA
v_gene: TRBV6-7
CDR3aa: ASSYSGRGRLSYGYT

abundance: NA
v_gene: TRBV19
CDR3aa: ASSIDTTGLAAIPDTQY

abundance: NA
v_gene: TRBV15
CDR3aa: ATSRDLQGAGYEQY

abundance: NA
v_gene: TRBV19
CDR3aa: ASSTLAGGPNEQF

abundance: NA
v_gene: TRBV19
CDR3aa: ASSIDFSVPRAYGYT

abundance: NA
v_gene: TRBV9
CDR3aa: ASSVGGVSTDTQY

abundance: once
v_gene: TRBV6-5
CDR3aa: ASSYSTGYEQY

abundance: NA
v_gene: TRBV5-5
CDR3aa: ASSPREGGPGELF